A single sample is the source of the 27 T cell receptor beta chains below, sequenced in a study of cytomegalovirus exposure and HLA in healthy donors. A multiplex PCR was run with 60 Vbeta primers and 13 Jbeta primers. Assay: immunoSEQ multiplex PCR; the TCRdb copy retains only in-frame clones and omits some. The data contain fewer than 200,000 clones, around 85% of them singletons. Sequencing was performed on PBMCs. The origin of the receptors is a male donor in good health and CMV-seronegative.

The chain has TRBV10-3 and TRBJ1-1; maybe TRBD1 (5 bases). CDR1 is ENHRY, CDR2 SYGVKD, per germline. Trimming pared 6 bases from V and 1 base from J, leaving 9 bases between. The CDR3 runs to 13 residues. The CDR3 region is CAIRRGQNTEAFF. In nucleotides, the CDR3 is TGTGCCATCAGGAGAGGACAGAACACTGAAGCTTTCTTT.

The CDR3 is CASSIGTGYNSPLHF. CDR3 DNA: TGTGCCAGTAGTATCGGCACAGGGTATAATTCACCCCTCCACTTT. J is TRBJ1-6 and V is TRBV19; the D gene is possibly TRBD1 (6 bases). Deletions cut 3 bases from V and 4 bases from J, with 10 bases between. CDR1 and CDR2 (germline): LNHDA, SQIVND (reference sequence). The length of the CDR3 is 15 residues. The full variable domain, its missing parts supplied by reference TRBV19 and TRBJ1-6, is DGGITQSPKYLFRKEGQNVTLSCEQNLNHDAMYWYRQDPGQGLRLIYYSQIVNDFQKGDIAEGYSVSREKKESFPLTVTSAQKNPTAFYLCASSIGTGYNSPLHFGNGTRLTVT.

This sequence joins TRBV5-1 and TRBJ2-3; 9 bases agree with TRBD2. V lost 0 bases to trimming and J lost 4 bases; unmatched junction nucleotides: 6. This CDR3 region has 16 residues. Germline CDR1 and CDR2: SGHRS and YFSETQ. CDR3 sequence: CASSLARRGGPDTQYF. As DNA, the CDR3 is TGCGCCAGCAGCTTGGCTCGGCGGGGGGGCCCAGATACGCAGTATTTT.

The chain uses TRBV7-2 and TRBJ2-5; perhaps TRBD2 as D (5 bases). This CDR3 has 16 residues. V gave up 1 base and J gave up 1 base, with 13 bases separating them. Germline V gene data show CDR1 as SGHTA and CDR2 as FQGNSA. The CDR3 sequence: CASSLEGGRLQETQYF. DNA for the CDR3: TGTGCCAGCAGCTTAGAAGGAGGACGGCTCCAAGAGACCCAGTACTTC.

V is TRBV7-2 and J is TRBJ1-1; the D is unclear. CDR3 size: 14 residues. CDR1 SGHTA and CDR2 FQGNSA come from the germline V gene. Trimming cost V 1 base and J 1 base, with 7 bases left between them. CDR3 region: CASSLGLRNTEAFF. The CDR3 coding sequence is TGTGCCAGCAGCTTAGGGTTGAGGAACACTGAAGCTTTCTTT.

This chain connects TRBV18 to TRBJ1-1; D possibly corresponds to TRBD1 (6 bases). The CDR3 contains 14 residues. The germline V gene encodes CDR1 KGHSH and CDR2 LQKENI. V lost 2 bases to trimming and J lost 4 bases, with 11 bases between them. The CDR3 sequence: CASSPDRIGTEAFF. Written as DNA, the CDR3 is TGTGCCAGCTCACCAGACAGGATCGGCACTGAAGCTTTCTTT.

The chain combines TRBV7-9 with TRBJ2-4, with D uncertain. Trimming cost V 4 bases and J 6 bases, with 16 bases left between them. The germline V gene has CDR1 SEHNR and CDR2 FQNEAQ (reference sequence). CDR3 length: 15 residues. The CDR3 spells CASSSPRPTANIQYF. CDR3 sequence (DNA): TGTGCCAGCAGCTCCCCCCGGCCTACAGCAAACATTCAGTACTTC.

V usage is TRBV28 and J usage is TRBJ1-1, with TRBD1 as a possible D gene (6 bases). Looked up from germline, CDR1 is MDHEN and CDR2 is SYDVKM. The V end lost 5 bases, the J end lost 11 bases, and 15 bases lay between the germline ends. The CDR3 is made up of 12 amino acids. For the CDR3, the DNA is TGTGCCAGCAGTATAGAACAGGGTGTGGCTTTCTTT. It codes for CASSIEQGVAFF.

This CDR3 is CASSLVGGNYGYTF. DNA for the CDR3: TGCGCCAGCAGCTTGGTCGGGGGAAACTATGGCTACACCTTC. The chain joins TRBV5-1 to TRBJ1-2; a possible D gene is TRBD1 (5 bases). The V gene's germline CDR1 is SGHRS and CDR2 YFSETQ. CDR3 length: 14 residues. V was pared by 0 bases and J by 2 bases, with 8 bases between. The whole variable domain, filled in from reference TRBV5-1 and TRBJ1-2, reads KAGVTQTPRYLIKTRGQQVTLSCSPISGHRSVSWYQQTPGQGLQFLFEYFSETQRNKGNFPGRFSGRQFSNSRSEMNVSTLELGDSALYLCASSLVGGNYGYTFGSGTRLTVV.

This chain links TRBV5-4 with TRBJ2-3; 8 bases match TRBD2. With 3 bases clipped from V and 1 base from J, the junction kept 7 bases outside the gene matches. Germline CDR1 and CDR2: SGHNT and YYREEE (reference sequence). This CDR3 contains 16 residues. The CDR3 nucleotides read TGTGCCAGCAGCTGGCCAGCGGGGGAGGGCACAGATACGCAGTATTTT. Translated: CASSWPAGEGTDTQYF. The full variable domain, completed using reference TRBV5-4 and TRBJ2-3, is ETGVTQSPTHLIKTRGQQVTLRCSSQSGHNTVSWYQQALGQGPQFIFQYYREEENGRGNFPPRFSGLQFPNYSSELNVNALELDDSALYLCASSWPAGEGTDTQYFGPGTRLTVL.

V is TRBV19 and J is TRBJ2-3; 7 nucleotides agree with TRBD2. The J segment lost 6 bases and the V segment lost 6 bases, leaving 18 bases of the junction unmatched. Germline V lookup: CDR1 LNHDA, CDR2 SQIVND (reference sequence). The CDR3 contains 17 residues. CDR3: CASSDSPQRGVLDTQYF. The CDR3, as DNA: TGTGCCAGTAGCGATTCTCCGCAGCGGGGTGTCCTGGATACGCAGTATTTT.

The chain links TRBV4-1 to TRBJ2-6; 8 positions match TRBD2. The V gene's germline CDR1 is MGHRA and CDR2 YSYEKL. The CDR3 totals 16 residues. The ends lost 4 bases at V and 3 bases at J; junction bases unmatched: 5. The CDR3 nucleotides are TGCGCCAGCAGCCCGGGGGGGGCACATGGGGCCAACGTCCTGACTTTC. Amino acid sequence: CASSPGGAHGANVLTF.

The V gene is TRBV11-2, the J gene TRBJ2-4; 7 bases match TRBD1. V lost 7 bases and J lost 5; bases outside the gene matches: 5. This CDR3 has 13 amino acids. Germline CDR1 reads SGHAT; CDR2 reads FQNNGV. The CDR3 DNA reads as TGTGCCAGCAACGCAGGGGGTCAAAACATTCAGTACTTC. This encodes CASNAGGQNIQYF.

V gene TRBV16 combines with J gene TRBJ1-4; D perhaps matches TRBD1 (5 bases). The CDR3 sequence is 14 residues long. Trimming cost V 0 bases and J 7 bases, with 9 bases left between them. Germline V gene lookup returns CDR1 KGHSY and CDR2 FQNENV. Here the CDR3 DNA reads TGTGCCAGCAGCCAATCTGGGCAGGGTGAAAAACTGTTTTTT. The encoded protein is CASSQSGQGEKLFF.

This clone has a single count. This chain joins TRBV5-1 and TRBJ2-1, with D unresolved. Germline values: CDR1 SGHRS, CDR2 YFSETQ. The V end was cut by 0 bases, the J end by 5 bases, with 6 bases between. The CDR3 loop spans 13 amino acids. CDR3 amino acids: CASSLGTDNEQFF. The CDR3 bases are TGCGCCAGCAGCTTGGGAACAGACAATGAGCAGTTCTTC.

This chain's CDR3 is CASSLVSQNTEAFF. The CDR3 coding sequence is TGTGCCAGCAGCTTAGTTTCCCAGAACACTGAAGCTTTCTTT. This chain joins TRBV11-2 and TRBJ1-1; D is unresolved. The CDR3 runs to 14 residues. Germline loops: CDR1 SGHAT, CDR2 FQNNGV. The V end was cut by 1 base, the J end by 1 base, with 7 bases between.

This chain links TRBV4-2 with TRBJ1-5; D remains unclear. V lost 6 bases and J 9 bases, leaving 12 bases between the germline ends. There are 12 residues in the CDR3. CDR1 LGHNA and CDR2 YNFKEQ come from the germline V gene. In DNA, the CDR3 is TGTGCCAGCAGTCTAGAAGATCGGCCCCAGCATTTT. Encoded protein: CASSLEDRPQHF.

The chain joins TRBV10-2 to TRBJ2-5, with 9 bases matching TRBD2. CDR1 and CDR2 (germline): WSHSY, SAAADI. Losses at the gene ends were 6 bases for V and 5 bases for J; bases not matched to a gene: 4. The CDR3 sequence is 13 residues long. This CDR3 reads CASSSGGWETQYF. The CDR3 DNA follows: TGCGCCAGCAGCAGCGGGGGGTGGGAGACCCAGTACTTC.

This sequence joins TRBV4-2 and TRBJ2-1, with TRBD2 identical over 10 bases. V was pared by 3 bases and J by 8 bases, with 10 bases of the junction left unmatched. The CDR3 totals 16 residues. Germline lookup yields CDR1 LGHNA and CDR2 YNFKEQ. CDR3 DNA: TGTGCCAGCAGCCAGCCAGCGGGGGGGCATCGGGATGAGCAGTTCTTC. It is translated as CASSQPAGGHRDEQFF.

Comment on this clone: Other DNA variants within this sample encode the same CDR3. The rearrangement uses TRBV4-1 and TRBJ2-3; weak D call: TRBD2 (6 bases). Trimming removed 4 bases from V and 8 bases from J, with 10 bases in between. CDR3 length: 12 amino acids. CDR1 is MGHRA, CDR2 YSYEKL, per germline. CDR3 in amino acids: CASSLGLGTQYF. CDR3 nucleotides: TGCGCCAGCAGCCTGGGACTGGGTACGCAGTATTTT.

The J gene is TRBJ2-6, the V gene TRBV5-8; no clear D. V was cut by 0 bases and J by 3 bases, with 4 bases left in between. The CDR3 is made up of 14 amino acids. Looked up from germline, CDR1 is SGHTS and CDR2 is YDEGEE. The CDR3 loop reads CASSLASGANVLTF. CDR3 nucleotides: TGTGCCAGCAGCTTGGCCAGTGGGGCCAACGTCCTGACTTTC.

In its sample, this clone was seen once. The rearrangement uses TRBV7-9 and TRBJ2-1, with a tentative D call TRBD1 (6 bases). Trimming pared 0 bases from V and 10 bases from J, leaving 19 bases between. This CDR3 has 16 amino acids. Germline V CDR1 and CDR2: SEHNR, FQNEAQ (reference sequence). The CDR3 sequence: CASSLAGTTKGVEQFF. In nucleotides, the CDR3 is TGTGCCAGCAGCTTAGCCGGGACGACGAAGGGGGTAGAGCAGTTCTTC.

J is TRBJ2-5 and V is TRBV20-1, with D uncertain. The CDR3 is 9 amino acids. From germline, CDR1 is DFQATT and CDR2 SNEGSKA (reference sequence). Written as DNA, the CDR3 is TGCAGGGCCAAAGAGACCCAGTACTTC. Translation: CRAKETQYF.

The chain has TRBV4-1 and TRBJ1-2; TRBD1 agrees at 9 bases. Germline V gene data show CDR1 as MGHRA and CDR2 as YSYEKL. The CDR3 extends over 15 amino acids. Germline trimming cut 4 bases from V and 7 bases from J; bases unmatched to any gene: 10. CDR3 sequence (DNA): TGCGCCAGCAGCCGGGGGACAGGGTCCCTACGTGGCTACACCTTC. Residues: CASSRGTGSLRGYTF.

V gene TRBV27 combines with J gene TRBJ1-4, with D possibly being TRBD1 (6 bases). The ends were cut back, 5 bases at V and 0 bases at J, with 10 bases in the middle. The CDR3 covers 15 residues. CDR1 is MNHEY, CDR2 SMNVEV, per germline (reference sequence). CDR3 in DNA: TGTGCCAGCAGTGTTCGACAGGCAACTAATGAAAAACTGTTTTTT. Residues: CASSVRQATNEKLFF.

The chain carries TRBV7-2 and TRBJ1-2, with a tentative D call TRBD1 (6 bases). V was cut by 5 bases and J by 2 bases, with 9 bases left in between. Germline V gene lookup returns CDR1 SGHTA and CDR2 FQGNSA. CDR3 length: 13 residues. CDR3 in amino acids: CASSKDSNYGYTF. The CDR3 nucleotides are TGTGCCAGCAGCAAGGACAGCAACTATGGCTACACCTTC. Full variable domain (remainder filled in from reference TRBV7-2 and TRBJ1-2): GAGVSQSPSNKVTEKGKDVELRCDPISGHTALYWYRQSLGQGLEFLIYFQGNSAPDKSGLPSDRFSAERTGGSVSTLTIQRTQQEDSAVYLCASSKDSNYGYTFGSGTRLTVV.

This clone has just one count. The V and J genes are TRBV2 and TRBJ2-7; D is undetermined. CDR3 length equals 12 residues. Germline-derived CDR1 and CDR2 are SNHLY and FYNNEI. The V end lost 4 bases, the J end lost 0 bases, and 4 bases lay between the germline ends. The CDR3 nucleotides read TGTGCCAGCAGTGCCAGCTCCTACGAGCAGTACTTC. Encoded protein: CASSASSYEQYF.